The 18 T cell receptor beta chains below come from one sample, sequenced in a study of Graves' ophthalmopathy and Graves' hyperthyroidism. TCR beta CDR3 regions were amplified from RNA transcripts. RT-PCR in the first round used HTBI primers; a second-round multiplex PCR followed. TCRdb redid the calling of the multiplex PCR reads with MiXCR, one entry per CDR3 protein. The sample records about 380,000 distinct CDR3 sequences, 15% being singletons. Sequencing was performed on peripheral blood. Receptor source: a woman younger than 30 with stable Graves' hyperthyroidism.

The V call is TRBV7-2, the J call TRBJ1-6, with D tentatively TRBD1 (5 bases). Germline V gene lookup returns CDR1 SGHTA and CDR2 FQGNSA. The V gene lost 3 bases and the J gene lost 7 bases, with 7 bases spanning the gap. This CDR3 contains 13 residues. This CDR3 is CASSFTGNSPLHF. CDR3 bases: TGTGCCAGCAGCTTTACAGGAAATTCACCCCTCCACTTT.

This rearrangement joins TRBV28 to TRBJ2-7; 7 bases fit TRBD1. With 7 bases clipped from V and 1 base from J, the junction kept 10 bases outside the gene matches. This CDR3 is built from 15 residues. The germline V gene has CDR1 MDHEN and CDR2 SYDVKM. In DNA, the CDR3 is TGTGCCAGCATCTCCCCGGGACAGTTTTCCTACGAGCAGTACTTC. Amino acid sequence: CASISPGQFSYEQYF.

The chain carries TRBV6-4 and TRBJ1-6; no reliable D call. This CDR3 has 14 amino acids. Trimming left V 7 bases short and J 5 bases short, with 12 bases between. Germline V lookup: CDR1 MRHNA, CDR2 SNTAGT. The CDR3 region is CASKTGVNNSPLHF. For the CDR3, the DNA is TGTGCCAGCAAAACCGGAGTAAATAATTCACCCCTCCACTTT.

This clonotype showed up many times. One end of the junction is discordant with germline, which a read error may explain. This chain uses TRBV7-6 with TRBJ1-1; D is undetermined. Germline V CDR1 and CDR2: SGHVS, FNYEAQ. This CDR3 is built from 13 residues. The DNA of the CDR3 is TGCGCCAGCAGCTTGTACCCGAACACTGAAGCTTTCTTT. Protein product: CASSLYPNTEAFF.

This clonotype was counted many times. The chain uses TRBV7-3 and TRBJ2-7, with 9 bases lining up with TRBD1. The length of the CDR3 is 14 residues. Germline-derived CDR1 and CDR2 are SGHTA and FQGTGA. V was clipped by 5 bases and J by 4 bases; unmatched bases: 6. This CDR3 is CASSPGQGNYEQYF. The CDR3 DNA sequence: TGTGCCAGCAGCCCAGGACAGGGGAATTACGAGCAGTACTTC.

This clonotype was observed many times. The CDR3 is CASGLGHLPSYGYTF. The CDR3 nucleotides read TGTGCTAGTGGTTTAGGGCACCTGCCTAGCTATGGCTACACCTTC. This chain connects TRBV12-5 to TRBJ1-2, with D unresolved. CDR1 and CDR2 from the germline V gene are LGHNT and FRNRAP. There are 15 residues in the CDR3. Trimming took off 3 bases at V and 4 bases at J, with 15 bases between the two ends.

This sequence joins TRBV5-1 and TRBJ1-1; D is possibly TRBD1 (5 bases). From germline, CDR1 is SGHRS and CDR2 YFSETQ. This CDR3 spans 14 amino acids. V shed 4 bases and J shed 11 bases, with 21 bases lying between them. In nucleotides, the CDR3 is TGCGCCAGCAGCCAAGGGACGGAGATGATTGGGGCTTTCTTT. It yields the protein CASSQGTEMIGAFF.

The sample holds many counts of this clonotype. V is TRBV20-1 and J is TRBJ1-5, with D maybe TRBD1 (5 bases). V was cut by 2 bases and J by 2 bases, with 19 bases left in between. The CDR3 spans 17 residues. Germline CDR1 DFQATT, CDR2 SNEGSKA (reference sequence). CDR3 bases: TGCAGTGCTAGAAGGCAGGGAAATGGTCTGGGCAATCAGCCCCAGCATTTT. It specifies CSARRQGNGLGNQPQHF.

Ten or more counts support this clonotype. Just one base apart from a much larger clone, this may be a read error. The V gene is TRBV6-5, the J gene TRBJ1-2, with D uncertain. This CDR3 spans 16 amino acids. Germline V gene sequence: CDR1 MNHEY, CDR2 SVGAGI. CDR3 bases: TGTGCCAGCAGATACTCCGACCGTATCCGAAACTATGGCTGCACCTTC. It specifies CASRYSDRIRNYGCTF.

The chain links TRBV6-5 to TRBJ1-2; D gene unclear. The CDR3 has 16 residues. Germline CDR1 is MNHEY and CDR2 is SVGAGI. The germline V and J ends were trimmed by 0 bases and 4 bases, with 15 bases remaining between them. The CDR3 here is CASSYSSVGIGYGYTF. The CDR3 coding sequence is TGTGCCAGCAGTTACTCGTCTGTGGGAATAGGCTATGGCTACACCTTC.

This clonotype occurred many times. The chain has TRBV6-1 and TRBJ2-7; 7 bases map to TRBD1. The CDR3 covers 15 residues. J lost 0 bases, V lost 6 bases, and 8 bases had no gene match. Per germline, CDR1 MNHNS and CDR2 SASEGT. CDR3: CASSSDRATSYEQYF. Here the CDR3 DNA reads TGTGCCAGCAGCTCCGACAGGGCGACCTCCTACGAGCAGTACTTC.

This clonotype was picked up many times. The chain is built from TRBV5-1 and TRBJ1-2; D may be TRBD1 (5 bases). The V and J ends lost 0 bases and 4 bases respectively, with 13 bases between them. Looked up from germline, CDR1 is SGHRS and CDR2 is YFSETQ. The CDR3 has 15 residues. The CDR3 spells CASSLGSGRTYGYTF. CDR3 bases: TGCGCCAGCAGCTTGGGGTCAGGGAGGACCTATGGCTACACCTTC.

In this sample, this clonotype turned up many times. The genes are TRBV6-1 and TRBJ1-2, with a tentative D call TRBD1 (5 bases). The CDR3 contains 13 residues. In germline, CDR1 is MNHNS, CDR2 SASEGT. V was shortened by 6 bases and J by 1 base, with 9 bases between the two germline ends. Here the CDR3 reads CASRMTVNYGYTF. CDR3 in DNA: TGTGCCAGCAGAATGACAGTTAACTATGGCTACACCTTC.

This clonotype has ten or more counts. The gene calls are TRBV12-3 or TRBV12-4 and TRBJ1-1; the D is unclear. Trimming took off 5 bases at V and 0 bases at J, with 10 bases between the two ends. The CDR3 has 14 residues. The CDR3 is CASSRRTMNTEAFF. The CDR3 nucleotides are TGTGCCAGCAGTCGACGGACCATGAACACTGAAGCTTTCTTT.

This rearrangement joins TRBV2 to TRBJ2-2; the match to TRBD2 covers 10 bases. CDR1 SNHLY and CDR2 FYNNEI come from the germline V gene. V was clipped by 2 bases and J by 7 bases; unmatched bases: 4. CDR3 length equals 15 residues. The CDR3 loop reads CASSEPAGGIGELFF. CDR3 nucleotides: TGTGCCAGCAGTGAACCAGCGGGGGGGATCGGGGAGCTGTTTTTT.

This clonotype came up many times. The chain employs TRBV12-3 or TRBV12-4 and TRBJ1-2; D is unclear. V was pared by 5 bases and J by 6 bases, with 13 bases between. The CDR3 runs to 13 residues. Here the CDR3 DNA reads TGTGCCAGCAGTCAGGACCGTGGAGATGGCTACACCTTC. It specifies CASSQDRGDGYTF.

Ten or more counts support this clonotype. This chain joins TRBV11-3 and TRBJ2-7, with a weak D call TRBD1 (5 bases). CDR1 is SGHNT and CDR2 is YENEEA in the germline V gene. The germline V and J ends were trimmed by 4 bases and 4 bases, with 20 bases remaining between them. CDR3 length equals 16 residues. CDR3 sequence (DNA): TGTGCCAGCAGCTCTGAGCCAACAGGAAATCAATACGAGCAGTACTTC. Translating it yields CASSSEPTGNQYEQYF.

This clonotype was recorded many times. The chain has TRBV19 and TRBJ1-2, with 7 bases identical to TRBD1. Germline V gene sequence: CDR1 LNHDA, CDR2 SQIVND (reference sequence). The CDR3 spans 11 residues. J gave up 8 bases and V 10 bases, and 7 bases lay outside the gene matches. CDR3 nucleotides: TGTGCCATTGACAGGGAGGGAGGCTACACCTTC. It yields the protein CAIDREGGYTF.